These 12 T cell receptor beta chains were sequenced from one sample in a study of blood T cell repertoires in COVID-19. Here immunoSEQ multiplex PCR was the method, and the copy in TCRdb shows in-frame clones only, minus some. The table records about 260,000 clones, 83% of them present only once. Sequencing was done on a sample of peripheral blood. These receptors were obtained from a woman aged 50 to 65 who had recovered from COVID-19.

As DNA, the CDR3 is TGTGCCAGCAGCGTTGCAGGTGGTAGGGGTGAGCAGTTCTTC. Translating it yields CASSVAGGRGEQFF. This chain uses TRBV3-1 (or the pseudogene TRBV3-2) with TRBJ2-1, with TRBD1 as a possible D gene (5 bases). Trimming cost V 5 bases and J 9 bases, with 17 bases left between them. The CDR3 runs to 14 residues. Germline assignment: CDR1 LGHDT and CDR2 YNNKEL (reference sequence).

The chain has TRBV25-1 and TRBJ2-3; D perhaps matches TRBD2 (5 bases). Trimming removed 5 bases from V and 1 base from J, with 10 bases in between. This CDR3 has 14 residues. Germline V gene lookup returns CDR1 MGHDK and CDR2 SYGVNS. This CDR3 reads CASSIGAGTDTQYF. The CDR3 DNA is TGTGCCAGCAGTATAGGAGCGGGCACAGATACGCAGTATTTT.

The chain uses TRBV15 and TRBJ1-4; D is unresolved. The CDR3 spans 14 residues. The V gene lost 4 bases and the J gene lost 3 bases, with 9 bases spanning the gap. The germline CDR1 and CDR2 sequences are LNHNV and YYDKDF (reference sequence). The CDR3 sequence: CATSKGGANEKLFF. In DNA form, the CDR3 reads TGTGCCACCAGCAAGGGCGGGGCTAATGAAAAACTGTTTTTT.

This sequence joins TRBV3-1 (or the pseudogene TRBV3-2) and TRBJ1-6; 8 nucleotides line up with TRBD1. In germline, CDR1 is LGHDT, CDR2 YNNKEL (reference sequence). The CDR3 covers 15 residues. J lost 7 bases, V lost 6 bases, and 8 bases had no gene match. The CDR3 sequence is CASSPHTGGNSPLHF. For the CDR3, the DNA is TGTGCCAGCAGTCCCCATACAGGGGGGAATTCACCCCTCCACTTT.

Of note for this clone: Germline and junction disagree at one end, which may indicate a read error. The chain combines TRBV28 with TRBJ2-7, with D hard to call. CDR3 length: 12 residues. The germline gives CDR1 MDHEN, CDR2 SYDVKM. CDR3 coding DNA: TGTGCCAGCAGTAAGATACTAAGGTTTCGGGACTTC. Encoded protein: CASSKILRFRDF.

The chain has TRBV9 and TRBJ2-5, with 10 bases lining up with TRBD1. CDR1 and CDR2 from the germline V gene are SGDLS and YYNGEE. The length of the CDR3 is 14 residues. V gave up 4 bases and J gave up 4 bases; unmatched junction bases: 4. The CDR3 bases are TGTGCCAGCAGCACGGGGACAGGGGTAGAGACCCAGTACTTC. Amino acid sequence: CASSTGTGVETQYF.

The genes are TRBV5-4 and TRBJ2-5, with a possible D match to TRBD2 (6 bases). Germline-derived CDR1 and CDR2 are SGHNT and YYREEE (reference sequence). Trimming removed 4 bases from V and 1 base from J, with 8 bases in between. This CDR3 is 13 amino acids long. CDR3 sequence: CASSRDSQETQYF. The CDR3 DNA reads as TGTGCCAGCAGCCGGGACTCCCAAGAGACCCAGTACTTC.

CDR3 region: CASSTGTSSYNEQFF. CDR3 DNA: TGTGCCAGCAGCACCGGGACTAGCTCCTACAATGAGCAGTTCTTC. The genes are TRBV6-5 and TRBJ2-1; TRBD2 matches 8 bases. Germline V lookup: CDR1 MNHEY, CDR2 SVGAGI. With 6 bases clipped from V and 0 bases from J, the junction kept 4 bases outside the gene matches. The CDR3 covers 15 residues.

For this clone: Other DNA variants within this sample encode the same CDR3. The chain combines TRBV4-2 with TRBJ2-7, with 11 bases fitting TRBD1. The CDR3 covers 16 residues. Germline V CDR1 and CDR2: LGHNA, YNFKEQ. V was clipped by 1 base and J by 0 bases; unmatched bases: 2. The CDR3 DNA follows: TGTGCCAGCAGCCAAGGAGGGACAGGGGGCTCCTACGAGCAGTACTTC. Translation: CASSQGGTGGSYEQYF.

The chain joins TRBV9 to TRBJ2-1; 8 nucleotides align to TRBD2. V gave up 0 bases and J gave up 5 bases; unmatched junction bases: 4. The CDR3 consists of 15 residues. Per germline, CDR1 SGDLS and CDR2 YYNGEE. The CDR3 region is CASSVDSGSNNEQFF. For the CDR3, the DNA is TGTGCCAGCAGCGTAGACAGCGGGAGTAACAATGAGCAGTTCTTC.

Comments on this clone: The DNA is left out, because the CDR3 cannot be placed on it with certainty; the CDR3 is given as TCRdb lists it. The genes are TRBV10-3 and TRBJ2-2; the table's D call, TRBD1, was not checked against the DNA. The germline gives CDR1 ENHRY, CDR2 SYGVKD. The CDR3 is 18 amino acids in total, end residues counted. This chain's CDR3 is CAISESGGQGFTPGSCFF.

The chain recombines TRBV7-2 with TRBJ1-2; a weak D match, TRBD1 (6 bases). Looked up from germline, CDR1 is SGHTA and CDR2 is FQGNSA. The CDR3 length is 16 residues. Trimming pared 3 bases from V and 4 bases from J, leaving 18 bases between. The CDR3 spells CASSFGQPPTGYGYTF. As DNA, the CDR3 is TGTGCCAGCAGCTTTGGACAGCCCCCTACAGGCTATGGCTACACCTTC.